This T cell receptor beta chain stems from a study of OX40 agonist ivuxolimab in advanced cancers. Produced via immunoSEQ multiplex PCR; TCRdb's table is partial and in-frame only. Of 45,000 to 70,000 clones in the sample, approximately 86% were seen once. For this clone: Its antigen is as yet unknown.

Germline V lookup: CDR1 LGHNA, CDR2 YNFKEQ. The CDR3 extends over 17 amino acids. Unmatched junction bases numbered 10, after V lost 0 bases and J lost 9 bases. Study-wide points: Researchers did not establish what antigens the expanded peripheral T cells target.

The TCR sequence derives from an adult with an advanced solid tumor such as melanoma, head and neck, liver or kidney cancer. The sequences come from CD4+ or CD8+ T cells sorted from blood, collected in a trial of the OX40 agonist ivuxolimab. This rearrangement joins TRBV4-2 to TRBJ2-3; 12 positions match TRBD2. Here the CDR3 DNA reads TGTGCCAGCAGCCAAGAATCCCGGACTAGCGGGGTGCGAACGCAGTATTTT. Translating gives CASSQESRTSGVRTQYF.